Shown below are 30 T cell receptor beta chains from a single sample sequenced in a study of CXCR3-negative and CXCR3-positive naive CD8 T cells. General study results and limits: The TRB CDR3s that CXCR3-positive naive cells carried were more hydrophobic than those of CXCR3-negative naive cells.

All TRB cDNA libraries came from 5' RACE performed with UMI labels. For each CDR3 protein, TCRdb gives one entry from its re-call of the 5' RACE reads, without DNA. In total, the table holds roughly 100,000 distinct CDR3 sequences. These receptors lack a known antigen. The specimen sequenced was naive CXCR3+ CD8+ T cells from blood. Stated subset: CD45RO-CCR7+CD27+CD95- naive CD8+ T cells expressing CXCR3 (TNR3+). These receptors all come from a human donor in good health. Some clones in this sample may be carry-over from other donors' samples.

The chain uses TRBV20-1 and TRBJ2-7; TCRdb's D gene call, TRBD1, goes unchecked for lack of DNA. The CDR3 loop spans 13 amino acids. The germline V gene has CDR1 DFQATT and CDR2 SNEGSKA (reference sequence). CDR3 protein: CSANDGAGYEQYF.

The gene calls are TRBV29-1 and TRBJ2-7; checking the TCRdb D call of TRBD1 is not possible without DNA. Germline CDR1 is SQVTM and CDR2 is ANQGSEA. The CDR3 contains 12 residues. CDR3 protein: CSVSGTGYEQYF.

This chain connects TRBV7-9 to TRBJ2-1; the D call from TCRdb, TRBD1, cannot be confirmed without DNA. Germline V gene sequence: CDR1 SEHNR, CDR2 FQNEAQ (reference sequence). There are 17 residues in the CDR3. The CDR3 is CASSSNRGSGPYNEQFF.

The J gene is TRBJ1-6, the V gene TRBV29-1. The CDR3 spans 17 residues. Germline V gives CDR1 SQVTM, CDR2 ANQGSEA. The CDR3 spells CSVEGGGRYSYNSPLHF.

V is TRBV19 and J is TRBJ1-2; TCRdb lists TRBD1, though no DNA is available to test this call. CDR3 size: 15 residues. Germline V gives CDR1 LNHDA, CDR2 SQIVND (reference sequence). CDR3: CASSMVAGGNYGYTF.

The V and J genes are TRBV12-3 or TRBV12-4 and TRBJ2-2; as DNA is missing, the TRBD1 call by TCRdb cannot be tested. There are 16 residues in the CDR3. The CDR3: CASSLERGTNTGELFF.

The V and J genes are TRBV29-1 and TRBJ1-2. The germline gives CDR1 SQVTM, CDR2 ANQGSEA. The length of the CDR3 is 13 residues. The CDR3 here is CSASGVFNYGYTF.

The CDR3 loop reads CASSPESGVYEQYF. The V gene is TRBV5-1, the J gene TRBJ2-7. The CDR3 runs to 14 residues. The V gene's germline CDR1 is SGHRS and CDR2 YFSETQ.

The J gene is TRBJ2-3, the V gene TRBV20-1; TCRdb returns TRBD2, unconfirmable since there is no DNA. In germline, CDR1 is DFQATT, CDR2 SNEGSKA (reference sequence). This CDR3 has 16 residues. The CDR3: CSARDAETSEPHTQYF.

The chain recombines TRBV12-3 or TRBV12-4 with TRBJ2-1; TCRdb names TRBD2, which stays unverified in the absence of DNA. This CDR3 region has 16 residues. CDR3: CASSGGLGVGGNEQFF.

The chain links TRBV18 to TRBJ2-3. Germline V gives CDR1 KGHSH, CDR2 LQKENI. The CDR3 sequence is 20 residues long. The CDR3 reads CASSPEGTTGFGEGTDTQYF.

The chain links TRBV5-1 to TRBJ2-5; without DNA, the TCRdb call of TRBD2 cannot be checked. The length of the CDR3 is 17 residues. CDR1 is SGHRS and CDR2 is YFSETQ in the germline V gene. The CDR3: CASSPRGAMSEEETQYF.

The chain's CDR3 is CASTLQGGEYNEQYF. This chain uses TRBV12-3 or TRBV12-4 with TRBJ2-7; lacking DNA, the TRBD2 call made by TCRdb goes unchecked. CDR3 size: 15 residues.

The chain couples TRBV7-2 to TRBJ2-3; checking the TCRdb D call of TRBD2 is not possible without DNA. Germline V lookup: CDR1 SGHTA, CDR2 FQGNSA. The CDR3 loop spans 16 amino acids. The CDR3 reads CASSQSGGAMVDTQYF.

V usage is TRBV4-2 and J usage is TRBJ2-3. CDR3 length equals 14 residues. Germline-derived CDR1 and CDR2 are LGHNA and YNFKEQ. This chain's CDR3 is CASSPTASTDTQYF.

The chain couples TRBV4-2 to TRBJ2-7; TCRdb returns TRBD1, unconfirmable since there is no DNA. The germline gives CDR1 LGHNA, CDR2 YNFKEQ. The CDR3 is 13 residues long. The CDR3 spells CASSQTVSYEQYF.

V and J are TRBV20-1 and TRBJ2-7; TCRdb's D call of TRBD1 is untestable without DNA. From germline, CDR1 is DFQATT and CDR2 SNEGSKA (reference sequence). The CDR3 covers 13 residues. The CDR3 spells CSARWTGSYEQYF.

The gene calls are TRBV15 and TRBJ1-1; absent DNA, TCRdb's TRBD1 call cannot be checked. The V gene's germline CDR1 is LNHNV and CDR2 YYDKDF (reference sequence). The CDR3 runs 15 residues. The CDR3 here is CATSRGGTVGAEAFF.

The chain is built from TRBV29-1 and TRBJ2-2. CDR1 is SQVTM, CDR2 ANQGSEA, per germline. The CDR3 sequence is 12 residues long. CDR3 protein: CSVWVGTGELFF.

V and J are TRBV2 and TRBJ2-1; TCRdb's D call, TRBD2, is unchecked because there is no DNA. Germline V gene data show CDR1 as SNHLY and CDR2 as FYNNEI. The CDR3 runs to 16 residues. CDR3 residues: CASSEAGLELRNEQFF.

The chain has TRBV7-9 and TRBJ1-4. Per germline, CDR1 SEHNR and CDR2 FQNEAQ (reference sequence). The CDR3 is made up of 13 amino acids. The CDR3 loop is CASRLTPSEKLFF.

The genes are TRBV28 and TRBJ1-1; TCRdb indicates TRBD1, and absent DNA this call remains unverified. This CDR3 region has 16 residues. Germline-derived CDR1 and CDR2 are MDHEN and SYDVKM. CDR3 region: CASSPPMTGLNTEAFF.

V gene TRBV3-1 combines with J gene TRBJ2-7; the TCRdb D gene call, TRBD2, has no DNA to confirm it. The CDR3 is 16 residues long. The germline V gene has CDR1 LGHDT and CDR2 YNNKEL (reference sequence). CDR3 loop: CASSHQLAGASYEQYF.

This rearrangement joins TRBV21-1 to TRBJ2-1; without DNA, the TCRdb call of TRBD1 cannot be checked. TRBV21-1 is marked as a pseudogene. There are 18 residues in the CDR3. CDR3 sequence reads: CASSKRVGAENSYNEQFF.

The chain couples TRBV7-8 to TRBJ2-1; the TCRdb D gene call, TRBD1, has no DNA to confirm it. The CDR3 extends over 15 amino acids. CDR1 SGHVS and CDR2 FQNEAQ come from the germline V gene. CDR3 sequence: CASSLRTGIGNEQFF. Looking up the rest from reference TRBV7-8 and TRBJ2-1 gives the full variable domain: GAGVSQSPRYKVAKRGQDVALRCDPISGHVSLFWYQQALGQGPEFLTYFQNEAQLDKSGLPSDRFFAERPEGSVSTLKIQRTQQEDSAVYLCASSLRTGIGNEQFFGPGTRLTVL.

The chain joins TRBV29-1 to TRBJ2-2. The CDR3 totals 14 residues. Looked up from germline, CDR1 is SQVTM and CDR2 is ANQGSEA. This CDR3 is CSVERQENTGELFF.

The J gene is TRBJ2-3, the V gene TRBV6-5; TCRdb picks TRBD1, but there is no DNA to check that call. The CDR3 is 14 residues long. Germline V gives CDR1 MNHEY, CDR2 SVGAGI. Here the CDR3 reads CASTLGGYGDTQYF.

The chain combines TRBV7-2 with TRBJ2-7; checking the TCRdb D call of TRBD2 is not possible without DNA. CDR3 size: 17 residues. CDR1 is SGHTA, CDR2 FQGNSA, per germline. This CDR3 reads CASSLGLAGGFPYEQYF.

The chain links TRBV7-9 to TRBJ2-3; the TCRdb call, TRBD1, lacks DNA for checking. The CDR3 loop spans 16 amino acids. Germline lookup yields CDR1 SEHNR and CDR2 FQNEAQ (reference sequence). Here the CDR3 reads CASSTASGGTTDTQYF.

V usage is TRBV5-1 and J usage is TRBJ2-2; TCRdb's assignment of TRBD1 cannot be checked, as there is no DNA. CDR3 size: 16 residues. Per the germline V gene, CDR1 is SGHRS and CDR2 is YFSETQ. CDR3 residues: CASSWGDRVNTGELFF.